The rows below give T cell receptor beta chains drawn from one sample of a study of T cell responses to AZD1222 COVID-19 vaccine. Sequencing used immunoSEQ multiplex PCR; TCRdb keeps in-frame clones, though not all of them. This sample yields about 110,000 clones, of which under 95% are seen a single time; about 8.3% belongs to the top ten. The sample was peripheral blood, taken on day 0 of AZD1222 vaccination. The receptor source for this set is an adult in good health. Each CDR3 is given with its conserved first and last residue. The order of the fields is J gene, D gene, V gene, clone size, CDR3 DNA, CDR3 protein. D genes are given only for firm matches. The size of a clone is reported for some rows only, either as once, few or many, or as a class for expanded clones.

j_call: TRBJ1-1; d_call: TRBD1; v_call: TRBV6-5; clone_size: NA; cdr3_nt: TGTGCCAGCAGTACCCCCGGACAGGGGGCGGCTTTCTTT; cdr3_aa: CASSTPGQGAAFF
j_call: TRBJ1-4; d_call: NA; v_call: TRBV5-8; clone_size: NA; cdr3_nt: TGTGCCAGCAGCCGTGGTGAAGGACAAGCAACTAATGAAAAACTGTTTTTT; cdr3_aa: CASSRGEGQATNEKLFF
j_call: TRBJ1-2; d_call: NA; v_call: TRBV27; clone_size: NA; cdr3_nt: TGTCCCCCGGGTGGCCCGCCCGGCTACACCTTC; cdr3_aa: CPPGGPPGYTF
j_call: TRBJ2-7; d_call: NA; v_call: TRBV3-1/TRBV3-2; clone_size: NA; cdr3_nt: TGTGCCAGCGGAAGCCACGAGCAGTACTTC; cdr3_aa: CASGSHEQYF
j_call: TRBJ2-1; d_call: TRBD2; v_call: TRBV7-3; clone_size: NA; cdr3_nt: TGTGCCAGCAGCTTAATGTCGCTAGCGGGGCACAATGAGCAGTTCTTC; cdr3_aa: CASSLMSLAGHNEQFF
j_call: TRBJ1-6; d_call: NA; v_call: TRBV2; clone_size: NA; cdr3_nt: TGTGCCAGCATGATCGACGGGAATTCACCCCTCCACTTT; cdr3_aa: CASMIDGNSPLHF
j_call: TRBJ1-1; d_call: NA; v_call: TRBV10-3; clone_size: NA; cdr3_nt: TGTGCCATCAGTGACCCGGGACACACGAACACTGAAGCTTTCTTT; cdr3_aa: CAISDPGHTNTEAFF
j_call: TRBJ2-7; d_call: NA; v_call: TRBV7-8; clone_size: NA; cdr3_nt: TGTGCCAGCAGCTTACAGAACGAGCAGTACTTC; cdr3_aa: CASSLQNEQYF
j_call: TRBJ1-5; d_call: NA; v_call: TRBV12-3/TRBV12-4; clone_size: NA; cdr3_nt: TGTGCCAGCAGTGTCATGCAGAGCCAGCCCCAGCATTTT; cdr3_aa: CASSVMQSQPQHF
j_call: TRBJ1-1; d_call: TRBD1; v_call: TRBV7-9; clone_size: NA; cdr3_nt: TGTGCCAGCAGCCAGGGGGGGACAGGGGAAACTGAAGCTTTCTTT; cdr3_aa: CASSQGGTGETEAFF
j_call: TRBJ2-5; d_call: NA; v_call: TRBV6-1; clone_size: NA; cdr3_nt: TGTGCCAGCAGTGAGGGTGGACTGCTGCTCGAGACCCAGTACTTC; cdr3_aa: CASSEGGLLLETQYF
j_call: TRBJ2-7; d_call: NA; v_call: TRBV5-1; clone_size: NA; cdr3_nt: TGCGCCAGCAGCTTGGAAGGGACCGAGCAGTACTTC; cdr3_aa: CASSLEGTEQYF
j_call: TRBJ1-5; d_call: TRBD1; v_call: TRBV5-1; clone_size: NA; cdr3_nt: TGCGCCAGCAGCCGGGACAGTTATAGCAATCAGCCCCAGCATTTT; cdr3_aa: CASSRDSYSNQPQHF
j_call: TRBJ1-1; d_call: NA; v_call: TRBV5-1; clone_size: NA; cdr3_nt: TGCGCCAGCAGCTCTTTTATTGGACAGACAAGTTTCACTGAAGCTTTCTTT; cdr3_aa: CASSSFIGQTSFTEAFF
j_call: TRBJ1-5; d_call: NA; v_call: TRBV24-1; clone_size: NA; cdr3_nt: TGTGCCACCTGGGGAGGGAGTAATCAGCCCCAGCATTTT; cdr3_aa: CATWGGSNQPQHF
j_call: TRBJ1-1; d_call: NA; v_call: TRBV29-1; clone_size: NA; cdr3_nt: TGCAGCGCTGGACGAGGGGACACTGAAGCTTTCTTT; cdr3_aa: CSAGRGDTEAFF
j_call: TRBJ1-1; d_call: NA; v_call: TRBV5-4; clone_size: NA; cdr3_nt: TGTGCCAGCAGCCTGGGGGATTTGGCTGAAGCTTTCTTT; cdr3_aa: CASSLGDLAEAFF
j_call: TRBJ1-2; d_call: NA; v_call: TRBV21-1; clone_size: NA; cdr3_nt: TGTGCCAGCAGAGTGACAGGGGTAGGCTACACCTTC; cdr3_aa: CASRVTGVGYTF
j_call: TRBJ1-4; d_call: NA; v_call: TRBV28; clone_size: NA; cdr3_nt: TGTGCCAGCAGTCCCTACAGGGCCGTTAATGAAAAACTGTTTTTT; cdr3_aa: CASSPYRAVNEKLFF
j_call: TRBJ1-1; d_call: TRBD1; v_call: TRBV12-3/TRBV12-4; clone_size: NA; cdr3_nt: TGTGCCAGCAGTTACCGACAGGGCTCTGAAGCTTTCTTT; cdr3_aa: CASSYRQGSEAFF
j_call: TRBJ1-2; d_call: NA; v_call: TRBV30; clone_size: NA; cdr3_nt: TGTGCCTGGTGGGGGTTTGACTATGGCTACACCTTC; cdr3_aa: CAWWGFDYGYTF
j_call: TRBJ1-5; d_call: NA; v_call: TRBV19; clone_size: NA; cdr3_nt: TGTGCCAGTAGTATGGCCGGGCTCAACCCGAATCAGCCCCAGCATTTT; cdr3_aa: CASSMAGLNPNQPQHF
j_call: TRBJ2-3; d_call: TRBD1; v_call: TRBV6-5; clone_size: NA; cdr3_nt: TGTGCCAGCAGAGCGGGACAGGGTAAAGATGATACGCAGTATTTT; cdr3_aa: CASRAGQGKDDTQYF
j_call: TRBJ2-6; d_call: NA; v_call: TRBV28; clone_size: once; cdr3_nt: TGTGCCAGCAGCACTGACCCGAAATGGAGCATCACTGGGGCCAACGTCCTGACTTTC; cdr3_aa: CASSTDPKWSITGANVLTF
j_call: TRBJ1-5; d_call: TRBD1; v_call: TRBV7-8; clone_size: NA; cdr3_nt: TGTGCCAGCAGCTCCCTTGGGACAGTGAATCAGCCCCAGCATTTT; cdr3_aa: CASSSLGTVNQPQHF
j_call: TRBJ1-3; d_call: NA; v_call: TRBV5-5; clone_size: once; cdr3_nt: TGTGCCAGCAGCTTGGCCGGAGCTGGAAACACCATATATTTT; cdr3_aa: CASSLAGAGNTIYF
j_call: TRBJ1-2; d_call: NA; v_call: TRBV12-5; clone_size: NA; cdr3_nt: TGTGCTAGTGGTCCGACAGCTAACTATGGCTACACCTTC; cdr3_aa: CASGPTANYGYTF
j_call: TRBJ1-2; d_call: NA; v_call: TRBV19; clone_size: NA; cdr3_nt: TGTGCCAGTAGTATTAATGGGGAAAGCTACACCTTC; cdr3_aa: CASSINGESYTF
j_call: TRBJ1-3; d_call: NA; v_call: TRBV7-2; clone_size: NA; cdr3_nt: TGTGCCAGCAGCTTGGCGGGCGCGAACTCTGGAAACACCATATATTTT; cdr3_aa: CASSLAGANSGNTIYF
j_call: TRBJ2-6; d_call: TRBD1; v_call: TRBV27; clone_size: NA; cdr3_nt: TGTGCCAGCAGTTTGACCCTTACAGGGGCTGGGGCCAACGTCCTGACTTTC; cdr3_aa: CASSLTLTGAGANVLTF
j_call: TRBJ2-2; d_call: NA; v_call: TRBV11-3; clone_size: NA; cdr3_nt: TGTGCCAGCAGCTCCCGGGAGCCCATTGCCGGGGAGCTGTTTTTT; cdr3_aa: CASSSREPIAGELFF
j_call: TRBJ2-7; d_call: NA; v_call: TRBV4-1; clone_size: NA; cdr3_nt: TGCGCCAGCAGCCCTACAGGGTGGAGCTCCTACGAGCAGTACTTC; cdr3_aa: CASSPTGWSSYEQYF
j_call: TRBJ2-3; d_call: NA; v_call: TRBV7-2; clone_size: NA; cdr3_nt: TGTGCCAGCAGCTTAGGAGCGGGTCACACAGATACGCAGTATTTT; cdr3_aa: CASSLGAGHTDTQYF
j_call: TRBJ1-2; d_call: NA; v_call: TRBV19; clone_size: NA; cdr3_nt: TGTGCCAGTAGGACAGTATCTGGCTACACCTTC; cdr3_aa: CASRTVSGYTF
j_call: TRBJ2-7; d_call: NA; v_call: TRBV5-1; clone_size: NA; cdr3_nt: TGCGCCAGCAGCGCGGACGGGGGGCAGTTCGTCGAGCAGTACTTC; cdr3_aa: CASSADGGQFVEQYF
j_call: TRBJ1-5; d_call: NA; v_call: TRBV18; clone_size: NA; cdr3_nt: TGTGCCAGCTCACTCCTCCAGGGGACGGTGGGCAATCAGCCCCAGCATTTT; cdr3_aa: CASSLLQGTVGNQPQHF